Listed here are 8 T cell receptor beta chains from one sample, sequenced in a study of long-term antiretroviral therapy in people with HIV. They ran version v3.0 of the immunoSEQ assay at survey level. Using immunoSEQ multiplex PCR, the repertoire was profiled, and TCRdb retains in-frame clones only, with some absent. The sample yields more than 35,000 clones, roughly 96% seen once. This material consisted of unsorted PBMCs, taken 3.7 years after starting antiretroviral therapy. The origin of the receptors is a woman aged 50 to 60 with HIV.

The rearrangement links TRBV10-2 to TRBJ1-6; D remains unclear. The germline V and J ends were trimmed by 3 bases and 8 bases, with 5 bases remaining between them. This CDR3 has 12 amino acids. From germline, CDR1 is WSHSY and CDR2 SAAADI. The CDR3 DNA reads TGCGCCAGCAGTGACTTAGATTCACCCCTCCACTTT. Encoded protein: CASSDLDSPLHF.

The chain recombines TRBV10-3 with TRBJ2-2, with 8 bases matching TRBD2. The CDR3 is 14 amino acids. J gave up 7 bases and V 4 bases, and 5 bases lay outside the gene matches. Per germline, CDR1 ENHRY and CDR2 SYGVKD. The CDR3 DNA reads TGTGCCATCAGTGCGGGGGGGCTTGTCGGGGAGCTGTTTTTT. This sequence encodes CAISAGGLVGELFF.

The chain uses TRBV19 and TRBJ1-6; a possible D gene is TRBD1 (5 bases). CDR1 is LNHDA, CDR2 SQIVND, per germline (reference sequence). CDR3 length: 17 residues. V lost 2 bases, J lost 5 bases, and 16 bases lay in between. CDR3 coding DNA: TGTGCCAGTAGTATAATCCAGGGAGGTCAGAATAATTCACCCCTCCACTTT. Translated: CASSIIQGGQNNSPLHF.

The rearrangement links TRBV29-1 to TRBJ2-7; D may be TRBD1 (5 bases). Per germline, CDR1 SQVTM and CDR2 ANQGSEA. V was pared by 5 bases and J by 0 bases, with 11 bases between. This CDR3 has 13 amino acids. In DNA form, the CDR3 reads TGCAGCGTTAACAGGTTCCCCTCCTACGAGCAGTACTTC. It codes for CSVNRFPSYEQYF.

This clone has only one observation. The chain employs TRBV30 and TRBJ2-1; D may match TRBD1 or TRBD2 (6 bases each). Germline V gene data show CDR1 as GTSNPN and CDR2 as SVGIG (reference sequence). The CDR3 extends over 16 amino acids. V was clipped by 1 base and J by 2 bases, with 15 bases between them. Here the CDR3 DNA reads TGTGCCTGGAGTGAGGCCGGGGGCGGCCCCTACAATGAGCAGTTCTTC. Translation gives CAWSEAGGGPYNEQFF.

The gene calls are TRBV10-3 and TRBJ2-5, with 11 bases aligning to TRBD2. This CDR3 has 15 amino acids. After removal of 4 bases from V and 2 bases from J, the junction contained 3 bases not matched to a gene. Germline CDR1 is ENHRY and CDR2 is SYGVKD. The CDR3 loop is CAISGRLAGQETQYF. In nucleotides, the CDR3 is TGTGCCATCAGTGGCAGACTAGCGGGGCAAGAGACCCAGTACTTC.

The gene calls are TRBV30 and TRBJ1-2; D uncertain. CDR1 is GTSNPN, CDR2 SVGIG, per germline (reference sequence). The CDR3 spans 12 residues. V lost 4 bases, J lost 5 bases, and 11 bases lay in between. CDR3 protein: CAWNDRGYGYTF. In nucleotides, the CDR3 is TGTGCCTGGAATGATCGGGGATATGGCTACACCTTC. The whole variable domain, remainder taken from reference TRBV30 and TRBJ1-2, is SQTIHQWPATLVQPVGSPLSLECTVEGTSNPNLYWYRQAAGRGLQLLFYSVGIGQISSEVPQNLSASRPQDRQFILSSKKLLLSDSGFYLCAWNDRGYGYTFGSGTRLTVV.

The chain uses TRBV30 and TRBJ1-3; D unresolved. The length of the CDR3 is 12 residues. The V end lost 8 bases, the J end lost 0 bases, and 8 bases lay between the germline ends. Germline V gene lookup returns CDR1 GTSNPN and CDR2 SVGIG (reference sequence). This chain's CDR3 is CAHGSSGNTIYF. As DNA, the CDR3 is TGTGCCCACGGCTCCTCTGGAAACACCATATATTTT.